The T cell receptor beta chain described here comes from a study of neurological immune-mediated disorders. Germline V gene lookup returns CDR1 MNHEY and CDR2 SVGEGT. This CDR3 region has 19 residues. Trimming shortened V by 2 bases and J by 0 bases, and 22 bases separated the two germline ends. Unsorted libraries were derived from 2 million PBMCs stored at -80 C. This clonotype was recorded many times. Its antigen is undetermined. Study-wide points: None of the CDR3 amino acid sequences of expanded clones were shared across subjects, and this suggested private repertoires in all groups.

Via MiXCR, TCRdb re-called the 5' RACE reads, giving one row per CDR3 protein. The sample lists 72,000 or so distinct CDR3 sequences, roughly 15% occurring once. V gene TRBV6-2 or TRBV6-3 combines with J gene TRBJ1-1, with TRBD1 as a possible D gene (5 bases). Sequencing used PBMCs. The sequence was collected from a woman aged 40 to 50 in good health. The CDR3 nucleotides are TGTGCCAGCAGTTACAGCGGCGGAGCCGGGGCGGGGTTGAACACTGAAGCTTTCTTT. Translation gives CASSYSGGAGAGLNTEAFF.